This passage covers 6 T cell receptor beta chains from one sample sequenced in a study of identical twins. TCRdb re-analysed the 5' RACE reads in MiXCR, keeping a single row per CDR3 protein. The table shows around 960,000 distinct CDR3 sequences, with roughly an eighth occurring only once. These data are also associated with another study on yellow fever vaccine responses in identical twins.

Sequences were obtained from PBMCs. These receptors were taken from a woman younger than 30 in good health.

The table lists this clonotype with many counts. This sequence joins TRBV27 and TRBJ1-1; the D gene is possibly TRBD1 (6 bases). CDR1 and CDR2 (germline): MNHEY, SMNVEV (reference sequence). The CDR3 is 14 amino acids. V lost 5 bases and J 5 bases, leaving 15 bases between the germline ends. The CDR3 bases are TGTGCCAGCAGTACCGGAGGGGGGGGGACTGAAGCTTTCTTT. This codes for CASSTGGGGTEAFF.

The chain has TRBV5-1 and TRBJ2-2; unclear D gene. The germline gives CDR1 SGHRS, CDR2 YFSETQ. The CDR3 is 14 amino acids. V lost 0 bases, J lost 7 bases, and 10 bases lay in between. CDR3 amino acids: CASSLAKPDGELFF. CDR3 sequence (DNA): TGCGCCAGCAGCTTGGCTAAACCTGACGGGGAGCTGTTTTTT.

The V call is TRBV12-3 or TRBV12-4, the J call TRBJ2-1, with 9 bases that match TRBD1. This CDR3 contains 11 residues. The V gene end was trimmed by 6 bases and the J gene end by 16 bases; junction bases not matched to a gene: 7. CDR3 amino acids: CASSLGTGSFF. CDR3 DNA sequence: TGTGCCAGCAGCCTCGGGACAGGGTCATTCTTC.

This clonotype was recorded many times. V gene TRBV24-1 combines with J gene TRBJ1-2; TRBD1 agrees at 7 bases. Germline CDR1 is KGHDR and CDR2 is SFDVKD. Losses at the gene ends were 7 bases for V and 4 bases for J; bases not matched to a gene: 8. The CDR3 consists of 14 residues. The CDR3 spells CATSPGQSIYGYTF. CDR3 sequence (DNA): TGTGCCACCAGCCCGGGACAGTCAATCTATGGCTACACCTTC.

This clonotype was counted between two and nine times. This chain uses TRBV9 with TRBJ2-6, with D unclear. CDR3 length: 15 residues. V gave up 0 bases and J gave up 0 bases, with 4 bases separating them. In germline, CDR1 is SGDLS, CDR2 YYNGEE. The CDR3 region is CASSVAVSGANVLTF. For the CDR3, the DNA is TGTGCCAGCAGCGTAGCGGTCTCTGGGGCCAACGTCCTGACTTTC.

This clonotype occurred many times. The chain uses TRBV28 and TRBJ2-3; 8 bases fit TRBD2. The CDR3 is 15 amino acids. Trimming at V came to 6 bases and at J to 5 bases, leaving 10 bases not matched to a gene. Germline CDR1 reads MDHEN; CDR2 reads SYDVKM. The DNA of the CDR3 is TGTGCCAGCAGCCCCCGGCGGGGGGTCGGAGATACGCAGTATTTT. Translating it yields CASSPRRGVGDTQYF.